This T cell receptor (beta chain) was found in a study of monozygotic twins with inflammatory bowel disease. Study findings and constraints: Part of the variability in patient repertoires may have come from differing immunosuppressive treatments. Limited power may explain why concordant and discordant twins showed no difference in repertoire similarity. The co-twins with IBD showed lower TCRbeta diversity (inverse Simpson) than their healthy siblings. Clonotype overlap with others was lower in IBD patients than in healthy twins, a difference that was greatest with disease activity.

From the 5' RACE reads, TCRdb lists one entry per CDR3 protein and no DNA. This table holds 200,000 to 250,000 distinct CDR3 sequences. The CDR3 runs to 14 residues. Looked up from germline, CDR1 is SGHRS and CDR2 is YFSETQ. A remark on this clonotype: Its antigen is currently unknown.

Specimen: blood. The TCR sequence derives from a human donor with ulcerative colitis or Crohn's disease, or a healthy co-twin of an affected twin (not recorded which). The J gene is TRBJ2-5, the V gene TRBV5-1; TCRdb proposes TRBD1, but this gene call is untestable without DNA. The chain's CDR3 is CASSFIAGGETQYF.